Listed here are 17 T cell receptor beta chains from one sample, sequenced in a study of Ad26.COV2.S vaccination and SARS-CoV-2 variants. Sequenced by immunoSEQ multiplex PCR; TCRdb stores in-frame clones only, minus some. The sample contains 200,000 to 250,000 clones, approximately 90% of which appear only once. Treatment defined: around 19 received Ad26.COV2.S at low or high dose, single or two shots; about 5 received placebo; per-sample allocation not given. Day 63 after the first vaccine or placebo injection was the time point for sampling. Specimen: peripheral blood, collected in a trial of Ad26.COV2.S vaccine versus placebo. The receptors come from a person aged 18 to 59 who received the Ad26.COV2.S COVID-19 vaccine or a placebo.

The CDR3 sequence: CATSTIGLAGGETQYF. The DNA of the CDR3 is TGTGCCACCAGCACCATTGGACTAGCGGGGGGAGAGACCCAGTACTTC. The rearrangement joins TRBV15 to TRBJ2-5, with TRBD2 identical over 14 bases. The CDR3 has 16 residues. With V trimmed by 4 bases and J by 4 bases, 5 bases remained unmatched. From germline, CDR1 is LNHNV and CDR2 YYDKDF (reference sequence).

Here the CDR3 DNA reads TGTGCCAGCAGCTTAGGACCCTCGAAGGACGAGCAGTACTTC. This sequence encodes CASSLGPSKDEQYF. This rearrangement joins TRBV7-6 to TRBJ2-7; D is ambiguous. Trimming left V 1 base short and J 5 bases short, with 12 bases between. This CDR3 has 14 amino acids. CDR1 SGHVS and CDR2 FNYEAQ come from the germline V gene.

The chain links TRBV9 to TRBJ2-2; D not resolved. CDR1 is SGDLS and CDR2 is YYNGEE in the germline V gene. The length of the CDR3 is 13 residues. The germline V and J ends were trimmed by 2 bases and 7 bases, with 9 bases remaining between them. This CDR3 is CASSVAWDGELFF. The CDR3 DNA reads as TGTGCCAGCAGCGTTGCGTGGGACGGGGAGCTGTTTTTT.

This rearrangement joins TRBV28 to TRBJ1-2; 11 positions agree with TRBD1. Germline V gene lookup returns CDR1 MDHEN and CDR2 SYDVKM. There are 13 residues in the CDR3. Trimming cost V 8 bases and J 7 bases; bases outside gene matches: 6. The CDR3 is CASWDRGKTGYTF. The CDR3 DNA reads as TGTGCCAGCTGGGACAGGGGGAAGACTGGCTACACCTTC.

The chain recombines TRBV30 with TRBJ2-3; 11 bases are shared with TRBD1. Unmatched junction bases numbered 9, after V lost 0 bases and J lost 4 bases. CDR3 length: 17 amino acids. Germline V gives CDR1 GTSNPN, CDR2 SVGIG (reference sequence). CDR3 coding DNA: TGTGCCTGGAGTGTGAACCCTCCGGGACAGGGGGCAGATACGCAGTATTTT. Its protein product is CAWSVNPPGQGADTQYF.

This chain links TRBV7-2 with TRBJ2-1, with D tentatively TRBD1 (8 bases). V lost 3 bases and J 9 bases, leaving 15 bases between the germline ends. This CDR3 has 14 amino acids. Germline V gene sequence: CDR1 SGHTA, CDR2 FQGNSA. The CDR3 DNA reads as TGTGCCAGCAGCTTGGGCACAGGGGGGGCTGAGCAGTTCTTC. It encodes CASSLGTGGAEQFF.

The chain carries TRBV5-1 and TRBJ2-5, with 11 positions matching TRBD2. Germline loops: CDR1 SGHRS, CDR2 YFSETQ. V was clipped by 7 bases and J by 3 bases; unmatched bases: 5. The CDR3 has 14 amino acids. The CDR3 loop is CASGIAGGKETQYF. The CDR3 DNA reads TGCGCCAGCGGTATAGCGGGGGGGAAAGAGACCCAGTACTTC. Using reference TRBV5-1 and TRBJ2-5 for the parts outside the CDR3, the full variable domain is KAGVTQTPRYLIKTRGQQVTLSCSPISGHRSVSWYQQTPGQGLQFLFEYFSETQRNKGNFPGRFSGRQFSNSRSEMNVSTLELGDSALYLCASGIAGGKETQYFGPGTRLLVL.

This chain uses TRBV4-3 with TRBJ1-2; D not resolved. Trimming shortened V by 0 bases and J by 3 bases, and 11 bases separated the two germline ends. In germline, CDR1 is LGHNA, CDR2 YSLEER. This CDR3 region has 15 residues. The CDR3 coding sequence is TGCGCCAGCAGCCAAGAAACGGGTTTCGACTATGGCTACACCTTC. Its translation is CASSQETGFDYGYTF.

This clone was counted between two and nine times. The chain carries TRBV7-2 and TRBJ1-2, with 7 bases aligning to TRBD1. CDR3 size: 18 residues. V dropped 0 bases and J dropped 2; count of bases not matched to a gene: 12. The germline V gene has CDR1 SGHTA and CDR2 FQGNSA. This chain's CDR3 is CASSLAVVPMTGNYGYTF. The CDR3 DNA reads as TGTGCCAGCAGCTTAGCGGTGGTACCCATGACAGGGAACTATGGCTACACCTTC.

The rearrangement joins TRBV21-1 to TRBJ2-7. TRBV21-1 is labeled a pseudogene. CDR3 length equals 16 residues. DNA of the CDR3: TGTGCCAGCAGCAAGATAGGAGGGGGGACCTCCTACGAGCAGTACTTC. Protein sequence: CASSKIGGGTSYEQYF.

The chain employs TRBV18 and TRBJ1-5; D not resolved. V shed 3 bases and J shed 1 base, with 4 bases lying between them. The V gene's germline CDR1 is KGHSH and CDR2 LQKENI. This CDR3 is 13 amino acids long. CDR3 amino acids: CASSPNSNQPQHF. The CDR3 DNA sequence: TGTGCCAGCTCACCGAACAGCAATCAGCCCCAGCATTTT. The full variable domain, with the rest looked up from reference TRBV18 and TRBJ1-5, is NAGVMQNPRHLVRRRGQEARLRCSPMKGHSHVYWYRQLPEEGLKFMVYLQKENIIDESGMPKERFSAEFPKEGPSILRIQQVVRGDSAAYFCASSPNSNQPQHFGDGTRLSIL.

The chain links TRBV5-4 to TRBJ2-7, with 9 bases matching TRBD1. Germline V gene lookup returns CDR1 SGHNT and CDR2 YYREEE (reference sequence). The CDR3 extends over 15 amino acids. The trim removed 5 bases at V and 0 bases at J, leaving 6 bases unmatched. For the CDR3, the DNA is TGTGCCAGCAGGACGGGACAGGGTAGCTCCTACGAGCAGTACTTC. Translating it yields CASRTGQGSSYEQYF.

This clone was counted once. The genes are TRBV7-3 and TRBJ2-5; D might be TRBD1 or TRBD2, each matching 5 bases. The V gene's germline CDR1 is SGHTA and CDR2 FQGTGA. Between the trimmed V and J ends, which lost 2 bases and 7 bases, there was a span of 11 bases. The CDR3 loop spans 13 amino acids. CDR3 amino acids: CASSLQGSGTQYF. The CDR3 DNA reads TGTGCCAGCAGCTTACAGGGAAGCGGGACCCAGTACTTC.

A single count supports this clone. The chain has TRBV30 and TRBJ1-6; D uncertain. Looked up from germline, CDR1 is GTSNPN and CDR2 is SVGIG (reference sequence). V lost 0 bases and J lost 7, with 4 bases in between. This CDR3 is 12 amino acids long. CDR3 in amino acids: CAWSVKNSPLHF. The CDR3 region has the DNA TGTGCCTGGAGTGTCAAAAATTCACCCCTCCACTTT.

CDR3 coding DNA: TGTGCCAGCAGTGGGCGGGGGGCCCAAGAGACCCAGTACTTC. As protein: CASSGRGAQETQYF. The chain has TRBV25-1 and TRBJ2-5; the match to TRBD2 covers 8 bases. The CDR3 spans 14 residues. The junction had 2 bases not matched to a gene; V was cut back by 4 bases and J by 1 base. Germline V lookup: CDR1 MGHDK, CDR2 SYGVNS.

The chain links TRBV11-2 to TRBJ2-3; 13 bases agree with TRBD2. V shed 3 bases and J 5 bases; nucleotides not matched to a gene: 2. CDR3 length: 15 residues. Germline V gene lookup returns CDR1 SGHAT and CDR2 FQNNGV. The CDR3 loop reads CASSLTSGGIDTQYF. DNA of the CDR3: TGTGCCAGCAGCTTGACTAGCGGGGGGATAGATACGCAGTATTTT.

The gene calls are TRBV2 and TRBJ2-7; possibly TRBD1 for D (6 bases). V was cut by 1 base and J by 7 bases, with 11 bases left in between. The germline CDR1 and CDR2 sequences are SNHLY and FYNNEI. CDR3 length: 13 residues. The CDR3 sequence: CASSEVNQGEQYF. In nucleotides, the CDR3 is TGTGCCAGCAGTGAAGTAAACCAGGGGGAGCAGTACTTC.